This entry features one T cell receptor beta chain sequence. The antigen is not known. Sequencing was performed with immunoSEQ multiplex PCR; in TCRdb, only in-frame clones are kept and a portion is missing. Of some 110,000 clones detected, about 84% appear once; the ten largest clones hold around 5%. The data were taken from a study of cytomegalovirus exposure and HLA in healthy donors. The CDR3 extends over 16 amino acids. Per germline, CDR1 SEHNR and CDR2 FQNEAQ (reference sequence). V trimming: 1 base; J trimming: 0 bases; junction bases outside the gene matches: 3. Overall study findings and caveats: Investigators reported 150 to 200 TCR beta chains as tied to cytomegalovirus. One later analysis, an examination of the 100 to 150 validation repertoires, found that first-cohort TCR clusters tended to co-occur in them. Most observed TCR sequences were rare, whereas some public TCRs were detected in many donors.

Sequencing input: PBMCs. The sequence came from a young man in good health and CMV-seronegative. The chain recombines TRBV7-9 with TRBJ1-1; 9 bases align to TRBD1. CDR3 residues: CASSLGTGVLNTEAFF. In DNA, the CDR3 is TGTGCCAGCAGCTTAGGGACAGGGGTTCTGAACACTGAAGCTTTCTTT.